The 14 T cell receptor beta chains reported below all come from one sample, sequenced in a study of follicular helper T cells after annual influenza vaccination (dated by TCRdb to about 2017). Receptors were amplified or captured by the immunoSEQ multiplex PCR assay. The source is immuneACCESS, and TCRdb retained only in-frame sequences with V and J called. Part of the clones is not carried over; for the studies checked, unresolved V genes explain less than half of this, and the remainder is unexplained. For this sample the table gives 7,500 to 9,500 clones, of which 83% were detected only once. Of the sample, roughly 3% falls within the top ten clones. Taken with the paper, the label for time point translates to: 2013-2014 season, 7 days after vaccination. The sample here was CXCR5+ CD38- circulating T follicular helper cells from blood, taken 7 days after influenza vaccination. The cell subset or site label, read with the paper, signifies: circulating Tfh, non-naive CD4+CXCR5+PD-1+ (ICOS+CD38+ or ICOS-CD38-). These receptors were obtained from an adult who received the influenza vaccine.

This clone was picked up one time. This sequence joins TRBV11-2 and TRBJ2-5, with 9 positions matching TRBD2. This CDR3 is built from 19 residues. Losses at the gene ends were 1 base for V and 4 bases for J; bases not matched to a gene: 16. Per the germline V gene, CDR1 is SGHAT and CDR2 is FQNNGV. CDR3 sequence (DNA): TGTGCCAGCAGCTTAGGGCCAGCGGGGGGCGCCCAGCCCGGAGAGACCCAGTACTTC. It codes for CASSLGPAGGAQPGETQYF. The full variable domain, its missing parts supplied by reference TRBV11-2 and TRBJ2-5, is EAGVAQSPRYKIIEKRQSVAFWCNPISGHATLYWYQQILGQGPKLLIQFQNNGVVDDSQLPKDRFSAERLKGVDSTLKIQPAKLEDSAVYLCASSLGPAGGAQPGETQYFGPGTRLLVL.

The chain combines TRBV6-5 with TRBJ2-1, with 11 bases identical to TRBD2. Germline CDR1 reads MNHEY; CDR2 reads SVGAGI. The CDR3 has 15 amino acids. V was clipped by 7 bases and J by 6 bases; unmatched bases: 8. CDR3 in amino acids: CASMVAGGRSNEQFF. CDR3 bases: TGTGCCAGCATGGTAGCGGGAGGGCGAAGCAATGAGCAGTTCTTC.

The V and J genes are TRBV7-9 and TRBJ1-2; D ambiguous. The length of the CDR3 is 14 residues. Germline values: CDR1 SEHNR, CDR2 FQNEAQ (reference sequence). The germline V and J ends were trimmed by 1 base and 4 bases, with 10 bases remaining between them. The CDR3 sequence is CASSLEAVIYGYTF. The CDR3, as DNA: TGTGCCAGCAGCTTAGAGGCGGTCATCTATGGCTACACCTTC.

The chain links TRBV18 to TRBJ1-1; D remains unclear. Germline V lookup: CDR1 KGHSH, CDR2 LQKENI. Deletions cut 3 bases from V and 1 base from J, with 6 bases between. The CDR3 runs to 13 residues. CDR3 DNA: TGTGCCAGCTCACCCAAACAGAACACTGAAGCTTTCTTT. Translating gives CASSPKQNTEAFF.

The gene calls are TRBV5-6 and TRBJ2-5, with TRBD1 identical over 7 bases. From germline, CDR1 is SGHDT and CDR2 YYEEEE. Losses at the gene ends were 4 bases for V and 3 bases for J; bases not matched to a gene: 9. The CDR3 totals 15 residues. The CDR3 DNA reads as TGTGCCAGCAGCATCCGGACAGGAGTGGAAGAGACCCAGTACTTC. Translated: CASSIRTGVEETQYF.

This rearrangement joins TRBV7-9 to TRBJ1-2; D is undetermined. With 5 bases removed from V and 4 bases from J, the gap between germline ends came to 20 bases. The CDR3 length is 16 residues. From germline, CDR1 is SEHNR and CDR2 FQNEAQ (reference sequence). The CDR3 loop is CASSPRTSHQVYGYTF. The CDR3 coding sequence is TGTGCCAGCAGCCCTCGGACGTCCCACCAGGTCTATGGCTACACCTTC.

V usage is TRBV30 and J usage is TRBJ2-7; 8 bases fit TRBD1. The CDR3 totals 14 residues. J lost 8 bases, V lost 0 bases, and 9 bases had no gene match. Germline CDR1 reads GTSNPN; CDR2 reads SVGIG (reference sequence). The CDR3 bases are TGTGCCTGGAGTGTGGGGACAGGTGGGGACAAGCAGTACTTC. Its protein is CAWSVGTGGDKQYF.

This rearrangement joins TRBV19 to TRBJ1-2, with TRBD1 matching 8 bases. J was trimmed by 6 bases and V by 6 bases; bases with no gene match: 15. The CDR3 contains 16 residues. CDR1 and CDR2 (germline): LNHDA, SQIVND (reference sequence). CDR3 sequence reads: CASRYPQGDRIHGYTF. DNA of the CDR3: TGTGCCAGTAGATACCCCCAAGGGGACAGGATCCATGGCTACACCTTC.

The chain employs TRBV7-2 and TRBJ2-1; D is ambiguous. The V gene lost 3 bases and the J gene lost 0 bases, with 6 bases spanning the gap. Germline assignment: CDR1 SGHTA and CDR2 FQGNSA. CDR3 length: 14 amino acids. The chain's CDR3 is CASSFRDSYNEQFF. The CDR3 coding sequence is TGTGCCAGCAGCTTTCGCGACTCCTACAATGAGCAGTTCTTC.

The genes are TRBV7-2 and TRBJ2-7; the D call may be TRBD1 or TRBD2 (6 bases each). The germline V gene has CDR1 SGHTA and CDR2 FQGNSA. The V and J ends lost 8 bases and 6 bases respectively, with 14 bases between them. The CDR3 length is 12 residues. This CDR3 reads CASATGGGEQYF. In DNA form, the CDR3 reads TGTGCCAGCGCGACTGGAGGGGGCGAGCAGTACTTC. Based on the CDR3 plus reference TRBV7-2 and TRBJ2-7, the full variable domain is GAGVSQSPSNKVTEKGKDVELRCDPISGHTALYWYRQSLGQGLEFLIYFQGNSAPDKSGLPSDRFSAERTGGSVSTLTIQRTQQEDSAVYLCASATGGGEQYFGPGTRLTVT.

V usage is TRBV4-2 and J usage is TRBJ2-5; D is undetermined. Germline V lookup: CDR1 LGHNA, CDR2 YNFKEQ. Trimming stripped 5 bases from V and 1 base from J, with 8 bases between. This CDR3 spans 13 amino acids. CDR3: CASSSGPQETQYF. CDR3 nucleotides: TGTGCCAGCAGCTCTGGTCCCCAAGAGACCCAGTACTTC.

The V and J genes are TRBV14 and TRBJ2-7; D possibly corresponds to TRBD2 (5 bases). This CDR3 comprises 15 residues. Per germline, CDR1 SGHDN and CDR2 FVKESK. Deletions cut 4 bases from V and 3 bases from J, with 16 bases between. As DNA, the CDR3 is TGTGCCAGCAGCCGGGCTAGCCAAAACCGCTACGAGCAGTACTTC. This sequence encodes CASSRASQNRYEQYF. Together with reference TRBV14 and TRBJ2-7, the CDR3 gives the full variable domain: EAGVTQFPSHSVIEKGQTVTLRCDPISGHDNLYWYRRVMGKEIKFLLHFVKESKQDESGMPNNRFLAERTGGTYSTLKVQPAELEDSGVYFCASSRASQNRYEQYFGPGTRLTVT.

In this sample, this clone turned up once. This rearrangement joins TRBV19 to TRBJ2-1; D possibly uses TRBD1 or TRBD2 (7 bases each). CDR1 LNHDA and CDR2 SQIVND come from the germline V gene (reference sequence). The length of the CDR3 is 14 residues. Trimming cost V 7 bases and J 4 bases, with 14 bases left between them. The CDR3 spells CASTPRGGYNEQFF. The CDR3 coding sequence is TGTGCCAGTACTCCCAGGGGGGGATACAATGAGCAGTTCTTC.

The DNA of the CDR3 is TGTGCCTGGAGTGTCCGAGGGGAAGAGCAGTACTTC. The encoded protein is CAWSVRGEEQYF. This chain links TRBV30 with TRBJ2-7, with D possibly called TRBD1 or TRBD2 (5 bases each). Germline V gene lookup returns CDR1 GTSNPN and CDR2 SVGIG (reference sequence). The CDR3 covers 12 residues. The V end lost 0 bases, the J end lost 7 bases, and 10 bases lay between the germline ends.